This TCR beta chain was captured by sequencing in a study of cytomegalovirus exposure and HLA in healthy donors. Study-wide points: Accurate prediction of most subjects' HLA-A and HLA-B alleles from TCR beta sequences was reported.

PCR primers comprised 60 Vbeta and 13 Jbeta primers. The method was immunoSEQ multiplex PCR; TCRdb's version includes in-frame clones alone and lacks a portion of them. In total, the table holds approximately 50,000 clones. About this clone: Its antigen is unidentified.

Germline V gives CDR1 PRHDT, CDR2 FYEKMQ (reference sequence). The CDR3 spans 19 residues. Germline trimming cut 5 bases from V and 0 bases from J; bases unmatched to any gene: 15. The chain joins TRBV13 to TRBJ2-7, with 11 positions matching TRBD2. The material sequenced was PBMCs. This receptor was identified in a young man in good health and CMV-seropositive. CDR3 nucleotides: TGTGCCAGCAGCGTCAGGGGGACTAGCGGATGGTACGACTCCTACGAGCAGTACTTC. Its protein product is CASSVRGTSGWYDSYEQYF.